What follows is one TCR beta chain and its context. TCRdb reworked the 5' RACE reads into one entry per CDR3 protein, no DNA. The record lists hundreds of thousands of distinct CDR3 sequences, of which the ten most abundant hold roughly 5.2%. The sample is drawn from a study of monozygotic twins with inflammatory bowel disease. CDR1 and CDR2 (germline): LGHDT, YNNKEL (reference sequence). The length of the CDR3 is 15 residues. This clonotype was sampled from a human donor with ulcerative colitis or Crohn's disease, or a healthy co-twin of an affected twin (not recorded which). The chain combines TRBV3-1 with TRBJ2-7; TCRdb calls TRBD2, which cannot be checked without DNA. Sequenced input: blood. CDR3 in amino acids: CASSQGASGLYDQYF.